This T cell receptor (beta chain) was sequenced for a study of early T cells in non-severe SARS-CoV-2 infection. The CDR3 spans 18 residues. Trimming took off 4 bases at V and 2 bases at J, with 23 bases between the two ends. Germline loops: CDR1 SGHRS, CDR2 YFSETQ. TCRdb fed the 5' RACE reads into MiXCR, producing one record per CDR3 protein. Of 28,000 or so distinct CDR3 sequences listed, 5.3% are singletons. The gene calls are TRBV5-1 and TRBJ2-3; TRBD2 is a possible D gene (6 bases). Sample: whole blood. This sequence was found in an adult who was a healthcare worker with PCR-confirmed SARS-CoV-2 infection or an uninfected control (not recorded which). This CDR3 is CASSVGLTKRASTDTQYF. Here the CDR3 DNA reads TGCGCCAGCAGCGTGGGGTTAACTAAGCGGGCCTCCACAGATACGCAGTATTTT.